This paragraph covers one TCR beta chain sequence. The same CDR3 can be traced to other DNA sequences in this sample. Original processing notes: Cell counts per sample came from amplifying reference gene primers. Measured with immunoSEQ multiplex PCR; TCRdb has only the in-frame clones, and not every one. That table is the source of V, J and clone size, and D and trimming were worked out from the DNA. The sample has around 320,000 clones; 75% to 85% are singletons. These data come from a study of blood T cell repertoires in COVID-19. The overall study: The United States, Italy and Spain were the sources of the acute and convalescent COVID-19 samples. From T cells, B-cell-depleted T cells, or PBMCs came the material, which was cDNA or gDNA.

Germline V gene data show CDR1 as LGHDT and CDR2 as YNNKEL (reference sequence). Trimming stripped 1 base from V and 7 bases from J, with 14 bases between. The CDR3 has 15 amino acids. The rearrangement joins TRBV3-1 (or the pseudogene TRBV3-2) to TRBJ1-5; D is possibly TRBD1 (6 bases). The TCR comes from a human donor in a cohort sampled during active COVID-19. Sequencing was performed on peripheral blood. CDR3 nucleotides: TGTGCCAGCAGCCAAGGCACAGGGTATGGACAGCCCCAGCATTTT. This gives the protein CASSQGTGYGQPQHF.